Following are 31 T cell receptor beta chains from one sample sequenced in a study of shared clonotypes between healthy human individuals. Profiled with immunoSEQ multiplex PCR; TCRdb holds only in-frame clones, not every one. The table shows around 980,000 clones, with 75% to 85% occurring only once. Sequenced input: memory CD4+ T cells from PBMCs. Noted subset: CD45RA-negative fraction. Receptors were obtained from a man aged 18 to 30 in good health. Some clones in this sample may be carry-over from other donors' samples.

The chain employs TRBV4-3 and TRBJ2-7, with D tentatively TRBD1 (5 bases). V lost 0 bases, J lost 2 bases, and 14 bases lay in between. Germline assignment: CDR1 LGHNA and CDR2 YSLEER. The CDR3 has 16 amino acids. CDR3 protein: CASSQEYRSATYEQYF. The CDR3 DNA reads as TGCGCCAGCAGCCAAGAATACAGGTCGGCCACCTACGAGCAGTACTTC.

This clone was seen just once. The gene calls are TRBV6-1 and TRBJ1-5; D gene ambiguous. Trimming cost V 5 bases and J 0 bases, with 11 bases left between them. The CDR3 runs to 15 residues. CDR1 is MNHNS and CDR2 is SASEGT in the germline V gene. CDR3 amino acids: CASSSKGSSNQPQHF. The CDR3 DNA is TGTGCCAGCAGTAGTAAGGGCTCTAGCAATCAGCCCCAGCATTTT.

This clone has only one observation. The CDR3 DNA sequence: TGTGCCAGCAGCTTTCAAACCAGGAGCTACACCGGGGAGCTGTTTTTT. It specifies CASSFQTRSYTGELFF. The V gene is TRBV7-8, the J gene TRBJ2-2, with D hard to call. Germline CDR1 is SGHVS and CDR2 is FQNEAQ. The CDR3 is 16 amino acids. Trimming removed 3 bases at V and 3 bases at J, with 14 bases between.

The rearrangement links TRBV12-1 to TRBJ1-5; TRBD1, as called in the table, went unchecked against the DNA. TRBV12-1 is a known pseudogene. CDR3 length: 14 residues. Written as DNA, the CDR3 is TGTGCCAGCAGCTTTATTCCAGGGGATCAGCCCCAGCATTTT. Translating gives CASSFIPGDQPQHF.

The gene calls are TRBV19 and TRBJ2-7; the match to TRBD1 covers 7 bases. Germline assignment: CDR1 LNHDA and CDR2 SQIVND (reference sequence). Unmatched junction bases numbered 7, after V lost 5 bases and J lost 3 bases. The CDR3 sequence is 14 residues long. The CDR3 bases are TGTGCCAGTAGTCCCCGGGACAGCCGCTACGAGCAGTACTTC. Amino acids: CASSPRDSRYEQYF.

On this clone itself: The junction departs from germline at one end; a sequencing error may be responsible. The chain combines TRBV30 with TRBJ1-5, with D possibly matching TRBD1 (6 bases). Germline V gene data show CDR1 as GTSNPN and CDR2 as SVGIG (reference sequence). This CDR3 contains 18 residues. In DNA form, the CDR3 reads TGCGCCTGGAGTCTGGGCAGTGGTCCTGGACAGATTGACCAGCCTCAGCATTTT. Translation gives CAWSLGSGPGQIDQPQHF.

The rearrangement joins TRBV7-9 to TRBJ1-2; perhaps TRBD1 as D (6 bases). The CDR3 contains 15 residues. CDR1 is SEHNR, CDR2 FQNEAQ, per germline (reference sequence). V was trimmed by 4 bases and J by 4 bases, leaving 16 bases between them. The CDR3 DNA reads as TGTGCCAGCAGCTCTCCAATTGGGGGGGCCTATGGCTACACCTTC. It yields the protein CASSSPIGGAYGYTF.

This rearrangement joins TRBV11-2 to TRBJ1-2; D may be TRBD1 (6 bases). V was clipped by 1 base and J by 4 bases, with 10 bases between them. The germline gives CDR1 SGHAT, CDR2 FQNNGV. CDR3 length: 14 residues. The CDR3 DNA reads as TGTGCCAGCAGCTTAGTTTTACAGGGCTATGGCTACACCTTC. Its translation: CASSLVLQGYGYTF.

V gene TRBV28 combines with J gene TRBJ2-7; D gene ambiguous. Germline CDR1 and CDR2: MDHEN and SYDVKM. The germline V and J ends were trimmed by 6 bases and 7 bases, with 13 bases remaining between them. This CDR3 has 12 amino acids. CDR3 region: CASSLRPREQYF. The CDR3 nucleotides are TGTGCCAGCAGCCTACGGCCGAGGGAGCAGTACTTC.

A note on this clone: This clone may be a read error of a much larger clone one base away. In the same sample, other DNA sequences code for this CDR3. The chain joins TRBV7-2 to TRBJ2-7; 7 bases fit TRBD1. This CDR3 contains 12 residues. Germline V gene lookup returns CDR1 SGHTA and CDR2 FQGNSA. V lost 5 bases, J lost 4 bases, and 2 bases stayed unmatched. CDR3 in amino acids: CASSRQGYEQYF. For the CDR3, the DNA is TGTGCCAGCAGCCGACAGGGATACGAGCAGTACTTC. The whole variable domain, filled in from reference TRBV7-2 and TRBJ2-7, reads GAGVSQSPSNKVTEKGKDVELRCDPISGHTALYWYRQSLGQGLEFLIYFQGNSAPDKSGLPSDRFSAERTGGSVSTLTIQRTQQEDSAVYLCASSRQGYEQYFGPGTRLTVT.

About this clone itself: A read error is possible here, since a much larger clone lies one base away. The rearrangement joins TRBV11-2 to TRBJ1-1, with 10 bases fitting TRBD1. Germline V gene sequence: CDR1 SGHAT, CDR2 FQNNGV. V shed 4 bases, J shed 1 base, and the junction held 0 bases outside the gene matches. This CDR3 is built from 14 residues. CDR3 sequence (DNA): TGTGCCAGCAGCTGGGACAGGGGGAACACTGAAGCTTTCTTT. This translates into CASSWDRGNTEAFF.

V gene TRBV5-1 combines with J gene TRBJ2-7, with D unresolved. Trimming left V 3 bases short and J 1 base short, with 14 bases between. CDR1 is SGHRS, CDR2 YFSETQ, per germline. There are 15 residues in the CDR3. CDR3 DNA: TGCGCCAGCAGCTCCCGGATGGGAAGTTCCTACGAGCAGTACTTC. It encodes CASSSRMGSSYEQYF.

In this sample, this clone turned up a few times. This chain connects TRBV6-5 to TRBJ2-7; D is perhaps TRBD1 (5 bases). Germline V CDR1 and CDR2: MNHEY, SVGAGI. Trimming removed 6 bases from V and 0 bases from J, with 9 bases in between. CDR3 length equals 13 residues. The CDR3 coding sequence is TGTGCCAGCAGCCGGACATTCTCCTACGAGCAGTACTTC. It translates to CASSRTFSYEQYF.

This clone was observed once. The chain uses TRBV11-2 and TRBJ1-2; the D is unclear. CDR1 is SGHAT, CDR2 FQNNGV, per germline. The germline V and J ends were trimmed by 1 base and 1 base, with 7 bases remaining between them. The CDR3 totals 14 residues. The CDR3 loop is CASSLALGNYGYTF. In nucleotides, the CDR3 is TGTGCCAGCAGCTTAGCACTCGGTAACTATGGCTACACCTTC.

The chain has TRBV5-4 and TRBJ2-3; D gene uncertain. V was pared by 0 bases and J by 0 bases, with 8 bases between. This CDR3 contains 15 residues. In germline, CDR1 is SGHNT, CDR2 YYREEE (reference sequence). The CDR3 coding sequence is TGTGCCAGCAGCTTGGCAACGGGCAGCACAGATACGCAGTATTTT. Residues: CASSLATGSTDTQYF.

This chain uses TRBV28 with TRBJ1-5; a possible D gene is TRBD1 (6 bases). Trimming removed 2 bases from V and 3 bases from J, with 11 bases in between. The germline gives CDR1 MDHEN, CDR2 SYDVKM. The CDR3 is 15 residues long. In nucleotides, the CDR3 is TGTGCCAGCAGTTTACTGTCAGGGGACAATCAGCCCCAGCATTTT. It encodes CASSLLSGDNQPQHF.

This sequence joins TRBV19 and TRBJ2-5, with D perhaps given as TRBD1 or TRBD2 (5 bases each). The CDR3 loop spans 12 amino acids. Trimming removed 5 bases at V and 7 bases at J, with 11 bases between. Germline V gene data show CDR1 as LNHDA and CDR2 as SQIVND (reference sequence). CDR3 residues: CASSPGPGTQYF. CDR3 sequence (DNA): TGTGCCAGTAGTCCGGGACCGGGGACCCAGTACTTC. Full variable domain (remainder filled in from reference TRBV19 and TRBJ2-5): DGGITQSPKYLFRKEGQNVTLSCEQNLNHDAMYWYRQDPGQGLRLIYYSQIVNDFQKGDIAEGYSVSREKKESFPLTVTSAQKNPTAFYLCASSPGPGTQYFGPGTRLLVL.

Here the CDR3 DNA reads TGTGCCACCAGCCTGACGACTAGCTCCTACGAGCAGTACTTC. This codes for CATSLTTSSYEQYF. The rearrangement links TRBV15 to TRBJ2-7, with a weak D call TRBD2 (6 bases). Trimming took 5 bases from V and 0 from J, leaving 11 bases between them. Germline values: CDR1 LNHNV, CDR2 YYDKDF (reference sequence). The CDR3 sequence is 14 residues long.

The V call is TRBV13, the J call TRBJ1-2, with 7 bases matching TRBD1. J was trimmed by 4 bases and V by 6 bases; bases with no gene match: 5. The germline V gene has CDR1 PRHDT and CDR2 FYEKMQ (reference sequence). The CDR3 totals 13 residues. CDR3 nucleotide sequence: TGTGCCAGCAGGACAGGGATCAGCTATGGCTACACCTTC. Protein sequence: CASRTGISYGYTF.

This rearrangement joins TRBV6-5 to TRBJ2-5, with 7 nucleotides matching TRBD2. Germline trimming cut 6 bases from V and 7 bases from J; bases unmatched to any gene: 14. Per the germline V gene, CDR1 is MNHEY and CDR2 is SVGAGI. The CDR3 loop spans 15 amino acids. The CDR3 loop is CASRPQGGALGTQYF. The DNA for the CDR3 is TGTGCCAGCAGACCCCAGGGAGGGGCCCTGGGGACCCAGTACTTC.

The chain joins TRBV19 to TRBJ1-5, with 9 bases lining up with TRBD1. The V and J ends lost 0 bases and 5 bases, in that order; junction bases with no gene match: 2. Germline lookup yields CDR1 LNHDA and CDR2 SQIVND (reference sequence). The CDR3 is made up of 15 amino acids. This CDR3 reads CASSIEGTGYQPQHF. In nucleotides, the CDR3 is TGTGCCAGTAGTATAGAGGGGACAGGGTATCAGCCCCAGCATTTT. Complete variable domain (other parts from reference TRBV19 and TRBJ1-5): DGGITQSPKYLFRKEGQNVTLSCEQNLNHDAMYWYRQDPGQGLRLIYYSQIVNDFQKGDIAEGYSVSREKKESFPLTVTSAQKNPTAFYLCASSIEGTGYQPQHFGDGTRLSIL.

This chain uses TRBV28 with TRBJ2-7; 7 nucleotides line up with TRBD1. Trimming removed 8 bases from V and 3 bases from J; junction bases left unmatched: 13. CDR1 and CDR2 (germline): MDHEN, SYDVKM. There are 15 residues in the CDR3. The CDR3 bases are TGTGCCAGCCTACCTAACCCCGGGACAGACTACGAGCAGTACTTC. As protein: CASLPNPGTDYEQYF.

The chain couples TRBV7-9 to TRBJ2-7; tentatively, D is TRBD2 (6 bases). Per the germline V gene, CDR1 is SEHNR and CDR2 is FQNEAQ (reference sequence). Between the trimmed V and J ends, which lost 3 bases and 3 bases, there was a span of 9 bases. The CDR3 runs to 13 residues. The CDR3 spells CASSFGGGYEQYF. As DNA, the CDR3 is TGTGCCAGCAGCTTCGGGGGAGGCTACGAGCAGTACTTC.

The table lists this clone with many counts. The chain couples TRBV5-6 to TRBJ2-1; no clear D gene. In germline, CDR1 is SGHDT, CDR2 YYEEEE. The CDR3 totals 16 residues. V was shortened by 2 bases and J by 6 bases, with 18 bases between the two germline ends. The CDR3 region has the DNA TGTGCCAGCAGCTTTATGGAGCCCGTACTTCTCAATGAGCAGTTCTTC. Its protein is CASSFMEPVLLNEQFF. Drawing the rest from reference TRBV5-6 and TRBJ2-1, the complete variable domain is DAGVTQSPTHLIKTRGQQVTLRCSPKSGHDTVSWYQQALGQGPQFIFQYYEEEERQRGNFPDRFSGHQFPNYSSELNVNALLLGDSALYLCASSFMEPVLLNEQFFGPGTRLTVL.

The chain employs TRBV18 and TRBJ1-1; the match to TRBD1 covers 9 bases. Per the germline V gene, CDR1 is KGHSH and CDR2 is LQKENI. The CDR3 has 14 amino acids. The trim removed 5 bases at V and 1 base at J, leaving 2 bases unmatched. This CDR3 is CASSSTGGNTEAFF. The CDR3 DNA is TGTGCCAGCTCATCGACAGGGGGGAACACTGAAGCTTTCTTT.

The chain carries TRBV30 and TRBJ2-2; D uncertain. The CDR3 totals 13 residues. CDR1 GTSNPN and CDR2 SVGIG come from the germline V gene (reference sequence). The germline V and J ends were trimmed by 5 bases and 1 base, with 8 bases remaining between them. CDR3 sequence (DNA): TGTGCCTGGTGCTCAGGGAACACCGGGGAGCTGTTTTTT. It encodes CAWCSGNTGELFF.

V gene TRBV7-8 combines with J gene TRBJ1-2; D is ambiguous. The CDR3 is made up of 18 amino acids. V was shortened by 5 bases and J by 5 bases, with 27 bases between the two germline ends. The germline V gene encodes CDR1 SGHVS and CDR2 FQNEAQ. DNA for the CDR3: TGTGCCAGCAGCACCCGGTTAGCCGTTGTGGAATACGGATATGGCTACACCTTC. It codes for CASSTRLAVVEYGYGYTF.

In DNA, the CDR3 is TGTGCCAGCTCACCATCCCCGGGGAACTATGGCTACACCTTC. It yields the protein CASSPSPGNYGYTF. The chain carries TRBV18 and TRBJ1-2, with D uncertain. The CDR3 is 14 amino acids. Trimming left V 2 bases short and J 2 bases short, with 9 bases between. CDR1 and CDR2 from the germline V gene are KGHSH and LQKENI.

This clone was recorded once. This chain connects TRBV18 to TRBJ2-5; 7 bases agree with TRBD1. V trimming: 0 bases; J trimming: 5 bases; junction bases outside the gene matches: 3. The CDR3 has 14 amino acids. Germline-derived CDR1 and CDR2 are KGHSH and LQKENI. CDR3 DNA sequence: TGTGCCAGCTCACCACCGACAGGGCCGGAGACCCAGTACTTC. Encoded protein: CASSPPTGPETQYF.

This chain uses TRBV5-1 with TRBJ2-1; weak D call: TRBD1 (5 bases). V dropped 4 bases and J dropped 4 bases, with 15 bases sitting between them. The CDR3 covers 15 residues. CDR1 is SGHRS and CDR2 is YFSETQ in the germline V gene. The CDR3 spells CASSPRSGHYNEQFF. The CDR3 nucleotides are TGCGCCAGCAGCCCCCGTTCCGGACATTACAATGAGCAGTTCTTC.

The CDR3 here is CASSPAGGSNQPQHF. The DNA of the CDR3 is TGTGCCAGCAGCCCGGCAGGGGGCAGCAATCAGCCCCAGCATTTT. The V and J genes are TRBV6-1 and TRBJ1-5; 8 bases align to TRBD1. J gave up 1 base and V 6 bases, and 5 bases lay outside the gene matches. This CDR3 spans 15 amino acids. Germline CDR1 and CDR2: MNHNS and SASEGT.